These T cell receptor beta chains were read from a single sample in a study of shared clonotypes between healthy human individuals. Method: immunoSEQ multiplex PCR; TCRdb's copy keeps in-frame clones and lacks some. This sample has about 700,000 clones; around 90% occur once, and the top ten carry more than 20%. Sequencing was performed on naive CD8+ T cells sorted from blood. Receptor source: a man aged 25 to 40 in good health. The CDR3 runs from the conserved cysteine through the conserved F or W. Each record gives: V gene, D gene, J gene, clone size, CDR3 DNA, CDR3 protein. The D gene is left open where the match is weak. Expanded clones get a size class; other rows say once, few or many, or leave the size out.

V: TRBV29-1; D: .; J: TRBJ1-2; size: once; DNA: TGCAGCGTTGATACGACGACAGATTATGGCTACACCTTC; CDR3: CSVDTTTDYGYTF
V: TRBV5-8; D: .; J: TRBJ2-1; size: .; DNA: TGTGCCAGCAGCATTCCACAGGGATGGGTTTACAATGAGCAGTTCTTC; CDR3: CASSIPQGWVYNEQFF
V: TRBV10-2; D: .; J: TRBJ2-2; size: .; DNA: TGCGCCAGCAGTGTGTACGTCGGGGAGCTGTTTTTT; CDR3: CASSVYVGELFF
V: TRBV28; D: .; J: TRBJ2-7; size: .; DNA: TGTGCCAGCACCGGGACACTTGCCTACGAGCAGTACTTC; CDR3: CASTGTLAYEQYF
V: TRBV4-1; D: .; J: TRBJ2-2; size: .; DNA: TGCGCCAGCAGCCAAAGGAGTCACGGGGAGCTGTTTTTT; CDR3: CASSQRSHGELFF
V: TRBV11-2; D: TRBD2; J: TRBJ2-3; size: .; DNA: TGTGCCAGCAACTTACTAGCGGTCACAGATACGCAGTATTTT; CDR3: CASNLLAVTDTQYF
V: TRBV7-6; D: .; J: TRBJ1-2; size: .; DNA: TGTGCCAGCAGCACCGGACACCGATATGGCTACACCTTC; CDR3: CASSTGHRYGYTF
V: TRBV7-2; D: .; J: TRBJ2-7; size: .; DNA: TGTGCCAGCAGTCCCGGGACTGCCCTGTGGGAGCAGTACTTC; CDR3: CASSPGTALWEQYF
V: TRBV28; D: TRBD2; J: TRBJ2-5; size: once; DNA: TGTGCCAGCAGTTCCCTACTAGCGGGAGGGCCAAAAGAGACCCAGTACTTC; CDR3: CASSSLLAGGPKETQYF
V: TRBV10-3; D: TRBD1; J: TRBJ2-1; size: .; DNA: TGTGCCATCGGAGAGGGACAGGGAATTTACAATGAGCAGTTCTTC; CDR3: CAIGEGQGIYNEQFF
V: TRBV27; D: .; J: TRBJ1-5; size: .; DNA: TGTGCCAGCAGTTTATCGGGGGGAACAAAGCCCCAGCATTTT; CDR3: CASSLSGGTKPQHF
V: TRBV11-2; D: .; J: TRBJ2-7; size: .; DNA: TGTGCCAGCAGCTTCCAAACCCCCTACGAGCAGTACTTC; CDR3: CASSFQTPYEQYF
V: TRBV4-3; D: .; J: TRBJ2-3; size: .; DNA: TGCGCCAGCAGCCAAGGGCTTGGGACTAGCACAGATACGCAGTATTTT; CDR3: CASSQGLGTSTDTQYF
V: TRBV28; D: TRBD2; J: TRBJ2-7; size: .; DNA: TGTGCCAGCAGCTCGATGCGGGAGAGCTCCTACGAGCAGTACTTC; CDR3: CASSSMRESSYEQYF
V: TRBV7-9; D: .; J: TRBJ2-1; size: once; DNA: TGTGCCAGCAGCCCACTCCGGGACTTATACAATGAGCAGTTCTTC; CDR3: CASSPLRDLYNEQFF
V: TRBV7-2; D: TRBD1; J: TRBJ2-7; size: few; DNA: TGTGCCAGCAGCTCACTACAGGGGGCAGCCTACGAGCAGTACTTC; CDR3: CASSSLQGAAYEQYF
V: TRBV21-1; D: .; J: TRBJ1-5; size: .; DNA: TGTGCCACGGGGGAGGGGAATGCTCAGCCCCAGCATTTT; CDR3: CATGEGNAQPQHF
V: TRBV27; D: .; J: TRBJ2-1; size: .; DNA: TGTGCCAGCAGTTTAGACCGCCCCGGCTACAATGAGCAGTTCTTC; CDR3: CASSLDRPGYNEQFF
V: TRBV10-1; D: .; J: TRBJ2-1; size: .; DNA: TGCGCCAGCAGTTTTCAAGCGGGCTCCTACAATGAGCAGTTCTTC; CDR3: CASSFQAGSYNEQFF
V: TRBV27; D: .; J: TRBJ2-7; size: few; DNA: TGTGCCAGCAGTTTATTAGGGCAGGAGCAGTACTTC; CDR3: CASSLLGQEQYF
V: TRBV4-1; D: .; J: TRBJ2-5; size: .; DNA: TGCGCCAGCAGCCAGGTACTCGATGGCAGTCAAGAGACCCAGTACTTC; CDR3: CASSQVLDGSQETQYF
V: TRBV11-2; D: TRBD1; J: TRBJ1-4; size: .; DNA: TGTGCCAGCAGCCCAGGGGGTAATGAAAAACTGTTTTTT; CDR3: CASSPGGNEKLFF
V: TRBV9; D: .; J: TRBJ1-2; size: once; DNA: TGTGCCAGCAGCGTAGGGGGCGGAACCCTCTATGGCTACACCTTC; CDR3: CASSVGGGTLYGYTF
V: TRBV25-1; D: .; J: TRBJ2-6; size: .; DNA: TGTGCCAGCAGTATTCAATCAACTGGACAAAGTCGGGCCAACGTCCTGACTTTC; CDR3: CASSIQSTGQSRANVLTF
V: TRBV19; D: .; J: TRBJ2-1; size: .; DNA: TGTGCCAGTAGTCCCTTGGAGGGCTACAATGAGCAGTTCTTC; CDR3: CASSPLEGYNEQFF
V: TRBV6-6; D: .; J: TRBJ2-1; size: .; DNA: TGTGCCAGCAGTTACTCGGGACGGATGTTCTTC; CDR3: CASSYSGRMFF
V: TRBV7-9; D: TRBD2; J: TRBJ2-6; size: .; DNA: TGTGCCAGCAGCAAAAGCGGGGGCTCGAGCTCTGGGGCCAACGTCCTGACTTTC; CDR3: CASSKSGGSSSGANVLTF
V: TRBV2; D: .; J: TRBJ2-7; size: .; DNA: TGTGCCAGCAGTGAAAACCCCGGGGGCAGCTACGAGCAGTACTTC; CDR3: CASSENPGGSYEQYF
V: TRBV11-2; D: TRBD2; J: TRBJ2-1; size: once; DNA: TGTGCCAGCAGCCCCTCCGTAGCGGGAGGTCGTGAGCAGTTCTTC; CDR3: CASSPSVAGGREQFF
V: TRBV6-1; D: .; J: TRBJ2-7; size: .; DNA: TGTGCCAGCGTATTCTCTCAGGGCTCCTACGAGCAGTACTTC; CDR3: CASVFSQGSYEQYF
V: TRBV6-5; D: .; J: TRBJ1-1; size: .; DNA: TGTGCCAGCAGTTTTTCAGGGCTGAACACTGAAGCTTTCTTT; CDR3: CASSFSGLNTEAFF
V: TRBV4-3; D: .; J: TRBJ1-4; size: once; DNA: TGCGCCAGCAGCCAAGTCATCGGGGGCGAAAAACTGTTTTTT; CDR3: CASSQVIGGEKLFF
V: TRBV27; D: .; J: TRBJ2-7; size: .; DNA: TGTGCCAGCAGTATCCTGTTTCGTGGGGACGAGCAGTACTTC; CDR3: CASSILFRGDEQYF
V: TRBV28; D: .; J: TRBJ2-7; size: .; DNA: TGTGCCAGCCGCCTGGGAGGTGTTTACGAGCAGTACTTC; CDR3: CASRLGGVYEQYF
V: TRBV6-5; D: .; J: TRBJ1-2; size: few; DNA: TGTGCCAGCAGTTACGGGAGCGGTGGCTACACCTTC; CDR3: CASSYGSGGYTF
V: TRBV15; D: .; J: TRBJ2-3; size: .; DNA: TGTGCCACCCAGGGCACTGCCGGCACAGATACGCAGTATTTT; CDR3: CATQGTAGTDTQYF
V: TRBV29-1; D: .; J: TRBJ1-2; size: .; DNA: TGCAGCGTTGAAGAGGGATCTAACTATGGCTACACCTTC; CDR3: CSVEEGSNYGYTF
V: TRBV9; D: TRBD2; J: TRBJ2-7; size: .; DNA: TGTGCCAGCAGCCCCCGGACTAGTTTGGACGAGCAGTACTTC; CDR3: CASSPRTSLDEQYF